Shown below are 16 T cell receptor beta chains from a single sample sequenced in a study of blood T cell repertoires in COVID-19. Here immunoSEQ multiplex PCR was the method, and the copy in TCRdb shows in-frame clones only, minus some. The sample has about 130,000 clones; about 76% are singletons. Material: peripheral blood. The receptors stem from a woman between 55 and 75 years old with active or convalescent COVID-19.

The rearrangement uses TRBV29-1 and TRBJ1-1, with TRBD1 identical over 7 bases. Germline V CDR1 and CDR2: SQVTM, ANQGSEA. Losses at the gene ends were 7 bases for V and 3 bases for J; bases not matched to a gene: 2. There are 11 residues in the CDR3. CDR3 protein: CSAGQDTEAFF. The CDR3 nucleotides read TGCAGCGCTGGACAGGACACTGAAGCTTTCTTT.

The genes are TRBV6-6 and TRBJ2-1, with D possibly being TRBD2 (5 bases). This CDR3 is 15 amino acids long. Trimming pared 2 bases from V and 3 bases from J, leaving 11 bases between. Germline V gene sequence: CDR1 MNHNY, CDR2 SVGAGI (reference sequence). The CDR3 sequence: CASSYGLAGYNEQFF. The CDR3 DNA reads TGTGCCAGCAGTTACGGCCTAGCAGGCTACAATGAGCAGTTCTTC.

CDR3 sequence (DNA): TGTGCCAGCAGCTTGCCGGACGGCGCGGGTGGCACCATATATTTT. Its translation is CASSLPDGAGGTIYF. The J gene is TRBJ1-3, the V gene TRBV5-4; D ambiguous. Germline assignment: CDR1 SGHNT and CDR2 YYREEE (reference sequence). V lost 1 base, J lost 9 bases, and 17 bases lay in between. CDR3 length: 15 residues.

V gene TRBV10-2 combines with J gene TRBJ2-1; TRBD2 agrees at 11 bases. Trimming cost V 7 bases and J 2 bases; bases outside gene matches: 1. Germline V gene data show CDR1 as WSHSY and CDR2 as SAAADI. The CDR3 runs to 14 residues. The CDR3 nucleotides are TGCGCCAGCAATAGCGGGGGGGCCTACAATGAGCAGTTCTTC. The encoded protein is CASNSGGAYNEQFF.

The V and J genes are TRBV28 and TRBJ1-2; 8 nucleotides agree with TRBD1. V lost 5 bases, J lost 8 bases, and 7 bases stayed unmatched. The CDR3 contains 13 residues. Germline V gene lookup returns CDR1 MDHEN and CDR2 SYDVKM. This chain's CDR3 is CASSPGQGRGYTF. CDR3 nucleotide sequence: TGTGCCAGCAGTCCAGGACAGGGTCGAGGCTACACCTTC.

V is TRBV28 and J is TRBJ1-6, with D possibly TRBD1 on 5 matching bases. The V gene lost 6 bases and the J gene lost 7 bases, with 13 bases spanning the gap. The germline gives CDR1 MDHEN, CDR2 SYDVKM. The CDR3 is 14 amino acids. Written as DNA, the CDR3 is TGTGCCAGCAGCCCGGGACTGAACAATTCACCCCTCCACTTT. This translates into CASSPGLNNSPLHF.

The chain employs TRBV9 and TRBJ2-1; 7 bases are shared with TRBD2. The germline V gene has CDR1 SGDLS and CDR2 YYNGEE. There are 13 residues in the CDR3. V gave up 2 bases and J gave up 10 bases; unmatched junction bases: 6. The CDR3 reads CASSVGGGGEQFF. CDR3 DNA sequence: TGTGCCAGCAGCGTCGGCGGGGGAGGGGAGCAGTTCTTC.

This clone occurred once. The genes are TRBV30 and TRBJ2-1; D not certain. Trimming removed 8 bases at V and 2 bases at J, with 16 bases between. There are 14 residues in the CDR3. The V gene's germline CDR1 is GTSNPN and CDR2 SVGIG (reference sequence). CDR3 sequence reads: CAGDSRVTYNEQFF. The CDR3 DNA reads TGTGCCGGAGATTCCAGAGTAACCTACAATGAGCAGTTCTTC.

V is TRBV5-1 and J is TRBJ1-1; 8 bases map to TRBD1. CDR3 length: 16 amino acids. Trimming removed 0 bases from V and 0 bases from J; junction bases left unmatched: 4. CDR1 SGHRS and CDR2 YFSETQ come from the germline V gene. The CDR3 loop is CASSLAGTGMNTEAFF. DNA of the CDR3: TGCGCCAGCAGCTTGGCCGGGACAGGCATGAACACTGAAGCTTTCTTT.

Points on this clone: At one boundary the junction diverges from the germline segment, which might be a read error. CDR3 bases: TGCGCCAGCAGTCAATCCGCTACCTCGAACACCGGGGAGCTGTTTTTT. Its protein is CASSQSATSNTGELFF. The chain uses TRBV6-2 or TRBV6-3 and TRBJ2-2; D is ambiguous. Germline CDR1 is MNHEY and CDR2 is SVGEGT. CDR3 size: 16 residues.

The chain has TRBV10-2 and TRBJ2-7; no clear D gene. The CDR3 is 14 residues long. Trimming removed 2 bases from V and 0 bases from J, with 8 bases in between. Per germline, CDR1 WSHSY and CDR2 SAAADI. For the CDR3, the DNA is TGCGCCAGCAGTGAGGACCGGAGCTCCTACGAGCAGTACTTC. Translated, it gives CASSEDRSSYEQYF.

The chain combines TRBV18 with TRBJ2-1, with 14 positions matching TRBD2. This CDR3 has 16 residues. Per the germline V gene, CDR1 is KGHSH and CDR2 is LQKENI. The trim removed 3 bases at V and 8 bases at J, leaving 6 bases unmatched. DNA for the CDR3: TGTGCCAGCTCACCGCGGGGACTAGCGGGGGTCGATGAGCAGTTCTTC. The encoded protein is CASSPRGLAGVDEQFF.

The chain links TRBV4-1 to TRBJ2-3, with TRBD2 matching 11 bases. The CDR3 totals 15 residues. Germline V lookup: CDR1 MGHRA, CDR2 YSYEKL. V gave up 4 bases and J gave up 5 bases; unmatched junction bases: 5. The CDR3 loop reads CASSRQGTSGDTQYF. CDR3 coding DNA: TGCGCCAGCAGCCGCCAAGGGACTAGCGGAGATACGCAGTATTTT.

The genes are TRBV20-1 and TRBJ2-1; no reliable D call. The CDR3 loop spans 13 amino acids. Trimming cost V 3 bases and J 1 base, with 7 bases left between them. In germline, CDR1 is DFQATT, CDR2 SNEGSKA (reference sequence). For the CDR3, the DNA is TGCAGTGCTAGTTGGAGATCCTACAATGAGCAGTTCTTC. This sequence encodes CSASWRSYNEQFF.

V gene TRBV11-2 combines with J gene TRBJ1-1, with no clear D. This CDR3 contains 14 residues. Deletions cut 5 bases from V and 5 bases from J, with 15 bases between. The germline V gene has CDR1 SGHAT and CDR2 FQNNGV. The CDR3 region is CASSLQQRATEAFF. CDR3 coding DNA: TGTGCCAGCAGCCTCCAACAGAGGGCGACTGAAGCTTTCTTT.

The V call is TRBV6-6, the J call TRBJ1-1; TRBD1 agrees at 9 bases. This CDR3 has 17 amino acids. The V gene's germline CDR1 is MNHNY and CDR2 SVGAGI (reference sequence). Trimming removed 5 bases from V and 3 bases from J; junction bases left unmatched: 13. The CDR3 loop is CASSPRTGDKVHTEAFF. For the CDR3, the DNA is TGTGCCAGCAGTCCCCGGACAGGGGATAAAGTTCACACTGAAGCTTTCTTT.